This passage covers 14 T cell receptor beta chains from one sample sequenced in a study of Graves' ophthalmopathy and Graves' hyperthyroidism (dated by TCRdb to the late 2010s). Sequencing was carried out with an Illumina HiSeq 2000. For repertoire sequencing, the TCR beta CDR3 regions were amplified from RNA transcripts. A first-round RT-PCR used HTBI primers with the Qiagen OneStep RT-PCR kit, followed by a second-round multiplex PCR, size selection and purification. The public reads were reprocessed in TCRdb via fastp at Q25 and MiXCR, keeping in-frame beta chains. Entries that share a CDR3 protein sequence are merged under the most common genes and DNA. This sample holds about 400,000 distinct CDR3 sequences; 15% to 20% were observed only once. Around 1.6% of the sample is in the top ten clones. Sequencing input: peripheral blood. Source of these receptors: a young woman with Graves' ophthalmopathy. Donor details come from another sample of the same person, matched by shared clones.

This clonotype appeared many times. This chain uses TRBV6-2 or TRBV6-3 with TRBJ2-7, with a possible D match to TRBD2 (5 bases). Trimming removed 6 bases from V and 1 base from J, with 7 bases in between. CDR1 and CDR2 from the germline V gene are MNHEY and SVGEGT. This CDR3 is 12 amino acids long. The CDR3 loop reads CASRGGSYEQYF. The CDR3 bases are TGTGCCAGCAGAGGCGGGTCCTACGAGCAGTACTTC.

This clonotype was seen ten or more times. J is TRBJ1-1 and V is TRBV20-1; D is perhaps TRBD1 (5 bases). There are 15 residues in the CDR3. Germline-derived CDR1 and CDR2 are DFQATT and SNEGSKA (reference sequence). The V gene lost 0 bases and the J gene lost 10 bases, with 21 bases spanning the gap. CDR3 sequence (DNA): TGCAGTGCTAGAGACTTCCCGGGGACGGGGCTAGGAGCTTTCTTT. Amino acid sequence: CSARDFPGTGLGAFF.

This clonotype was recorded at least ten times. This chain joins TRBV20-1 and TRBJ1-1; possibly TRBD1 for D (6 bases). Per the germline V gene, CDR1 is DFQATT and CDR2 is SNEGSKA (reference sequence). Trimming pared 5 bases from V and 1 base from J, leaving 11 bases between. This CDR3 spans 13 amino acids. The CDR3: CSALLQGNTEAFF. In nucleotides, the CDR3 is TGCAGTGCTCTCCTACAGGGGAACACTGAAGCTTTCTTT.

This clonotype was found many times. Here the CDR3 DNA reads TGTGCCAGCAGCGCTCTAGCGGGAGGAGAGACCCAGTACTTC. Translating it yields CASSALAGGETQYF. This chain connects TRBV6-2 or TRBV6-3 to TRBJ2-5; 11 bases match TRBD2. This CDR3 is built from 14 residues. V dropped 6 bases and J dropped 4; count of bases not matched to a gene: 4. Germline V gene sequence: CDR1 MNHEY, CDR2 SVGEGT.

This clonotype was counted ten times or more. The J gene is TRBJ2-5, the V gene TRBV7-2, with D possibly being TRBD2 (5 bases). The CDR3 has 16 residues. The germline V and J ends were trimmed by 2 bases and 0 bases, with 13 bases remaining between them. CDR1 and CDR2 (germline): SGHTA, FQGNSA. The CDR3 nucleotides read TGTGCCAGCAGCTTATTCCAGCGGCTAAACCAAGAGACCCAGTACTTC. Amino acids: CASSLFQRLNQETQYF.

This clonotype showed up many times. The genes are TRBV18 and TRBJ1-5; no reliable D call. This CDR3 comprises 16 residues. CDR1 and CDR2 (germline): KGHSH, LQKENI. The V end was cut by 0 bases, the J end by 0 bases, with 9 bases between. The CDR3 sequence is CASSPPGRTSNQPQHF. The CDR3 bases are TGTGCCAGCTCACCACCTGGCAGGACTAGCAATCAGCCCCAGCATTTT.

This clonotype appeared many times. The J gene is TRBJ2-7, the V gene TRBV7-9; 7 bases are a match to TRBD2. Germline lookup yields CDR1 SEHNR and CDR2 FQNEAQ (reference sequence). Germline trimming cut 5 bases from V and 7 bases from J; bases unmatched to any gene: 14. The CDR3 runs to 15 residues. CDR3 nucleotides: TGTGCCAGCAGCACGGGGGGTACCTTGTCTCGGGAGCAGTACTTC. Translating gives CASSTGGTLSREQYF.

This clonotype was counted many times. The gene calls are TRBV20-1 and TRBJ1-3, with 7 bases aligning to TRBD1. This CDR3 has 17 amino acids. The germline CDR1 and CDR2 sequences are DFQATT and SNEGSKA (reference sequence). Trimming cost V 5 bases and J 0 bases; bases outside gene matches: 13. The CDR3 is CSASQGLGGSSGNTIYF. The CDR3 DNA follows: TGCAGTGCTTCACAGGGGTTGGGCGGGAGCTCTGGAAACACCATATATTTT.

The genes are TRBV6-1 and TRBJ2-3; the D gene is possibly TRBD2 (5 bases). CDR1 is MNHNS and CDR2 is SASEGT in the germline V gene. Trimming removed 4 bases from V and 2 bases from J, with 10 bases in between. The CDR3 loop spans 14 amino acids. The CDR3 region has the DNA TGTGCCAGCAGTGCAAGGGAGTTCACAGATACGCAGTATTTT. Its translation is CASSAREFTDTQYF.

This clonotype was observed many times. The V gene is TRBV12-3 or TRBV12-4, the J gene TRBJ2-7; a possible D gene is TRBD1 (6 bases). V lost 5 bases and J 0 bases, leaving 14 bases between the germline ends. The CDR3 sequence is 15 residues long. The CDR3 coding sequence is TGTGCCAGCAGTCCCCCCGGGACACTCTCCTACGAGCAGTACTTC. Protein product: CASSPPGTLSYEQYF.

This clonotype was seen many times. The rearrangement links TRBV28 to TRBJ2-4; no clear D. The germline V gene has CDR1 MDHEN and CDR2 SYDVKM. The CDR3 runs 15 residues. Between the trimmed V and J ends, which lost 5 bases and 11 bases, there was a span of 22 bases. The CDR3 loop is CASSPSPRSSGVQYF. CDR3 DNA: TGTGCCAGCAGTCCCAGCCCCCGGTCCTCCGGCGTTCAGTACTTC. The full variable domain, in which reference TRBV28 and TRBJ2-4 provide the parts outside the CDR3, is DVKVTQSSRYLVKRTGEKVFLECVQDMDHENMFWYRQDPGLGLRLIYFSYDVKMKEKGDIPEGYSVSREKKERFSLILESASTNQTSMYLCASSPSPRSSGVQYFGAGTRLSVL.

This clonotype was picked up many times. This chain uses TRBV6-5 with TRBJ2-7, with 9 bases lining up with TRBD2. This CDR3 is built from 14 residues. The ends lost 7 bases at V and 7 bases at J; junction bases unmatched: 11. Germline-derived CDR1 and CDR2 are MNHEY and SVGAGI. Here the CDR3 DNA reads TGTGCCAGCAACCTGGGACTAGCTTTGGGGGAGCAGTACTTC. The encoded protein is CASNLGLALGEQYF.

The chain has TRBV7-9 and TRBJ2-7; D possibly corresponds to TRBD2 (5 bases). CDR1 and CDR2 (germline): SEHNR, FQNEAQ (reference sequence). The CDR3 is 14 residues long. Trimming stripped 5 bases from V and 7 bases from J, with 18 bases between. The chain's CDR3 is CASSPRLRPGEQYF. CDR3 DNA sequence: TGTGCCAGCAGCCCCAGACTCCGTCCGGGGGAGCAGTACTTC.

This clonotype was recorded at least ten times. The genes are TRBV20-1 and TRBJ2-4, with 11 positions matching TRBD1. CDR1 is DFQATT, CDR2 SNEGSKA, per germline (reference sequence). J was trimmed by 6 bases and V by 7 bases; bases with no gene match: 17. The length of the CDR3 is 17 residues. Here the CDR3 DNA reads TGCAGTGTTATAGTACCCGGACAGGGGGCTTCTGGAAACATTCAGTACTTC. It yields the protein CSVIVPGQGASGNIQYF.